The 12 T cell receptor beta chains below were found in one sample sequenced in a study of technical replicates of blood from several donors. The protocol was immunoSEQ multiplex PCR, while the TCRdb copy is restricted to in-frame clones and leaves out a portion. This table has around 65,000 clones, approximately 84% appearing once. Sequencing was carried out using PBMCs. These TCRs come from a human donor in good health. Some clones in this sample may be carry-over from other donors' samples.

This clone came up once. The rearrangement joins TRBV7-9 to TRBJ2-5; perhaps TRBD1 as D (6 bases). CDR3 size: 12 residues. CDR1 is SEHNR and CDR2 is FQNEAQ in the germline V gene (reference sequence). Trimming pared 5 bases from V and 5 bases from J, leaving 9 bases between. In DNA form, the CDR3 reads TGTGCCAGCAGCGAAGGGGGTGAGACCCAGTACTTC. It is translated as CASSEGGETQYF.

This clone was seen just once. This chain uses TRBV9 with TRBJ2-3; D is ambiguous. Germline V gene data show CDR1 as SGDLS and CDR2 as YYNGEE. The CDR3 is made up of 13 amino acids. Trimming cost V 3 bases and J 6 bases, with 11 bases left between them. The CDR3: CASSDSPADTQYF. DNA of the CDR3: TGTGCCAGCAGCGACTCCCCAGCGGATACGCAGTATTTT.

The rearrangement uses TRBV10-3 and TRBJ2-6; the D gene is possibly TRBD1 (5 bases). V was clipped by 3 bases and J by 4 bases, with 13 bases between them. The CDR3 has 16 residues. Germline V gives CDR1 ENHRY, CDR2 SYGVKD. CDR3 DNA sequence: TGTGCCATCAGTGACCACGCAGGGTCGGGGGCCAACGTCCTGACTTTC. It specifies CAISDHAGSGANVLTF.

This clone was counted only a few times. This rearrangement joins TRBV19 to TRBJ1-1, with unresolved D. This CDR3 is 14 amino acids long. V dropped 5 bases and J dropped 0 bases, with 10 bases sitting between them. From germline, CDR1 is LNHDA and CDR2 SQIVND (reference sequence). CDR3 nucleotide sequence: TGTGCCAGTAGTTATCGGACTTTGAACACTGAAGCTTTCTTT. It is translated as CASSYRTLNTEAFF.

The chain couples TRBV25-1 to TRBJ1-1, with 10 bases identical to TRBD1. The CDR3 contains 14 residues. Germline V gene lookup returns CDR1 MGHDK and CDR2 SYGVNS. V trimming: 7 bases; J trimming: 4 bases; junction bases outside the gene matches: 6. CDR3 nucleotide sequence: TGTGCCAGCACCCAGACAGGGGGCGGCACTGAAGCTTTCTTT. Encoded protein: CASTQTGGGTEAFF.

V usage is TRBV7-2 and J usage is TRBJ2-3; TRBD1 is a possible D gene (6 bases). The V end was cut by 5 bases, the J end by 2 bases, with 11 bases between. CDR1 is SGHTA and CDR2 is FQGNSA in the germline V gene. This CDR3 has 14 residues. DNA of the CDR3: TGTGCCAGCAGCCCAGGACAGTTCACAGATACGCAGTATTTT. Its translation: CASSPGQFTDTQYF.

This rearrangement joins TRBV7-6 to TRBJ1-2; D not resolved. V dropped 3 bases and J dropped 2 bases, with 10 bases sitting between them. The CDR3 runs 14 residues. The germline V gene has CDR1 SGHVS and CDR2 FNYEAQ. The CDR3 here is CASSFGEANYGYTF. The CDR3 nucleotides are TGTGCCAGCAGCTTTGGGGAGGCCAACTATGGCTACACCTTC.

The rearrangement joins TRBV15 to TRBJ2-3, with 7 positions matching TRBD1. Unmatched junction bases numbered 5, after V lost 1 base and J lost 4 bases. This CDR3 has 15 residues. Germline V gene lookup returns CDR1 LNHNV and CDR2 YYDKDF (reference sequence). This CDR3 is CATSRGQGNSDTQYF. For the CDR3, the DNA is TGTGCCACCAGCAGAGGACAGGGTAATTCAGATACGCAGTATTTT.

As regards this clone: At the DNA level, this CDR3 is encoded by other sequences in the same sample as well. The rearrangement links TRBV18 to TRBJ2-7; no clear D gene. The CDR3 is 12 residues long. Between the trimmed V and J ends, which lost 3 bases and 1 base, there was a span of 4 bases. Germline V gene lookup returns CDR1 KGHSH and CDR2 LQKENI. The CDR3 coding sequence is TGTGCCAGCTCACCTTCTTCCTACGAGCAGTACTTC. Its protein product is CASSPSSYEQYF.

CDR3 sequence (DNA): TGTGCCAGCAGCTCCCGCCCCACGACATACAGGGGCACCGGGGAGCTGTTTTTT. Protein sequence: CASSSRPTTYRGTGELFF. The genes are TRBV7-6 and TRBJ2-2, with 7 bases matching TRBD1. The CDR3 has 18 residues. CDR1 and CDR2 from the germline V gene are SGHVS and FNYEAQ. With V trimmed by 4 bases and J by 4 bases, 15 bases remained unmatched.

The chain carries TRBV11-3 and TRBJ2-1, with D possibly matching TRBD2 (5 bases). V was shortened by 5 bases and J by 2 bases, with 13 bases between the two germline ends. The CDR3 has 15 amino acids. Germline V gene sequence: CDR1 SGHNT, CDR2 YENEEA. As DNA, the CDR3 is TGTGCCAGCAGCCCCAGTCCCGGGGCCTACAATGAGCAGTTCTTC. Its protein is CASSPSPGAYNEQFF.

The V call is TRBV5-4, the J call TRBJ1-1, with unresolved D. Between the trimmed V and J ends, which lost 4 bases and 7 bases, there was a span of 8 bases. Germline loops: CDR1 SGHNT, CDR2 YYREEE (reference sequence). The CDR3 runs to 11 residues. CDR3 nucleotide sequence: TGTGCCAGCAGCAGAAGTAGTGAAGCTTTCTTT. Its protein product is CASSRSSEAFF.